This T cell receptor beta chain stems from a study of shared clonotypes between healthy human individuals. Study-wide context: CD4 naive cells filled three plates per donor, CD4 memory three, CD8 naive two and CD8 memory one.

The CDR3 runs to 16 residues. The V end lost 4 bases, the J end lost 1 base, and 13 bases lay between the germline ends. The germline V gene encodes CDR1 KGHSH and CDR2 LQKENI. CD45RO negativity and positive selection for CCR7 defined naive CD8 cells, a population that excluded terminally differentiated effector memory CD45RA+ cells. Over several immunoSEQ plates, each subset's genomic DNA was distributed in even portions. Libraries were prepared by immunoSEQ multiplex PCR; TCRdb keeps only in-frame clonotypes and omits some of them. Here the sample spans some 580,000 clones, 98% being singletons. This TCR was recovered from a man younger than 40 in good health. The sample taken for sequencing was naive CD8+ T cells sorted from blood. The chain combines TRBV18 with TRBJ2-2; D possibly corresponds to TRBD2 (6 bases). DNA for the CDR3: TGTGCCAGCTCACGCCCAGAGGGACTGAACACCGGGGAGCTGTTTTTT. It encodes CASSRPEGLNTGELFF.